The entry below describes one TCR beta chain. The data were taken from a study of blood T cell repertoires in COVID-19. About the study: Acute-phase and convalescent COVID-19 samples originated in the United States, Italy and Spain. Sample material is recorded as cDNA or gDNA derived from T cells, B-cell-depleted T cells, or PBMCs.

In the study's own analysis: Reference gene primer amplification in the assay estimated nucleated cell counts. Measured with immunoSEQ multiplex PCR; TCRdb has only the in-frame clones, and not every one. V and J calls and clone size are given by that table; D and trimming were obtained from the DNA. In the table there are roughly 290,000 clones, 89% of which are singletons. V lost 0 bases, J lost 2 bases, and 7 bases lay in between. Germline CDR1 SGHTA, CDR2 FQGTGA. CDR3 size: 14 residues. The receptor comes from a woman aged 55-69 years with acute or convalescent COVID-19. Specimen: peripheral blood. The chain carries TRBV7-3 and TRBJ1-1; D is ambiguous. DNA of the CDR3: TGTGCCAGCAGCTTAACAGGGAGAAACACTGAAGCTTTCTTT. Translated: CASSLTGRNTEAFF.